This T cell receptor (beta chain) was obtained from a study of low-dose radiotherapy and immunotherapy resistance in tumors. Time point meaning: before trial treatment. TRAV- and TRBV-specific primers, spanning alpha and beta chains, primed first-strand cDNA. A roughly 19-cycle PCR with a constant-region primer and V-primer adapter amplified TCRs. Using its own MiXCR run on the reads, TCRdb lists one record per CDR3 protein. The sample contains 64,000 or so distinct CDR3 sequences, around 27% of which appear only once. The clonotype was recovered from a male donor with rectosigmoid adenocarcinoma. This specimen was PBMCs, taken before treatment.

This chain's CDR3 is CASSPTEGETQYF. The CDR3 region has the DNA TGTGCCAGCAGTCCCACGGAAGGCGAGACCCAGTACTTC. The chain is built from TRBV12-3 or TRBV12-4 and TRBJ2-5; D remains unclear. The CDR3 sequence is 13 residues long. With 5 bases removed from V and 5 bases from J, the gap between germline ends came to 12 bases.